These T cell receptor beta chains were read from a single sample in a study of cytomegalovirus exposure and HLA in healthy donors. Assay: immunoSEQ multiplex PCR; the TCRdb copy retains only in-frame clones and omits some. In the table there are under 200,000 clones, 75% to 85% of which are singletons. The source material was PBMCs. The source is a woman between 45 and 65 years old in good health and CMV-seronegative. Both conserved end residues are part of each CDR3. D genes are given only for firm matches. Clone size is shown for a subset of rows, as once, few, many or a class of expanded clone.

D	V	size	J	DNA	CDR3
TRBD2	TRBV6-5	few	TRBJ2-1	TGTGCCAGCAGTTACCGTAGCGGGAGTGGCGATGAGCAGTTCTTC	CASSYRSGSGDEQFF
NA	TRBV7-6	NA	TRBJ1-1	TGTGCCAGCGGTACAGGGAGGAACACTGAAGCTTTCTTT	CASGTGRNTEAFF
TRBD1	TRBV30	NA	TRBJ1-2	TGTGCCAACCCGTCAGGGGGCCCGAACTATGGCTACACCTTC	CANPSGGPNYGYTF
TRBD1	TRBV12-5	NA	TRBJ2-1	TGTGCTAGTGGTACAACGGGACAGCCCTACAATGAGCAGTTCTTC	CASGTTGQPYNEQFF
TRBD1	TRBV10-3	NA	TRBJ2-7	TGTGCCATCAGTGGATCCGGGACAGGGCGTTTCTACGAGCAGTACTTC	CAISGSGTGRFYEQYF
NA	TRBV15	few	TRBJ2-2	TGTGCCACCAGCAGAGAAACTCCGACCGGGGAGCTGTTTTTT	CATSRETPTGELFF
NA	TRBV5-1	NA	TRBJ2-5	TGCGCCAGCAGAGTGGTAGCGGCAAAAGAGACCCAGTACTTC	CASRVVAAKETQYF
TRBD2	TRBV5-5	NA	TRBJ2-7	TGTGCCAGCAGCGTGGGACTAGCGATATCCTACGAGCAGTACTTC	CASSVGLAISYEQYF
NA	TRBV10-1	once	TRBJ1-5	TGCGCCACCCTAGGCTGGCAGCCCCAGCATTTT	CATLGWQPQHF
NA	TRBV5-5	NA	TRBJ2-7	TGTGCCAGCAGCTTGGCCTCGGGGTATTCCTACGAGCAGTACTTC	CASSLASGYSYEQYF
TRBD1	TRBV18	NA	TRBJ2-6	TGTGCCAGCTCACTAACAGGGGCTGGGGCCAACGTCCTGACTTTC	CASSLTGAGANVLTF
NA	TRBV28	NA	TRBJ2-5	TGTGCCAGCAGTTCCAGGACAGTCCAAGAGACCCAGTACTTC	CASSSRTVQETQYF
NA	TRBV10-2	few	TRBJ2-2	TGCGCCAGCACCCCAGAGGAGGGAGCAGACACCGGGGAGCTGTTTTTT	CASTPEEGADTGELFF
TRBD2	TRBV2	NA	TRBJ2-2	TGTGCCAGCAACCGTAATGGACTAGCGACCAACACCGGGGAGCTGTTTTTT	CASNRNGLATNTGELFF
TRBD2	TRBV5-1	NA	TRBJ2-1	TGCGCCAGCAGCGCTCCGACTAGCGGGAGCAACAATGAGCAGTTCTTC	CASSAPTSGSNNEQFF
TRBD1	TRBV7-2	NA	TRBJ1-2	TGTGCCAGCAGACCGGGACAGGGGCACCTAGGTGGCTACACCTTC	CASRPGQGHLGGYTF
TRBD2	TRBV5-8	NA	TRBJ2-2	TGTGCCAGCAGCCAAGCGGGAGGATACAGCGGGGAGCTGTTTTTT	CASSQAGGYSGELFF
TRBD2	TRBV29-1	NA	TRBJ2-3	TGCAGCGTGACTAGCGGCACAGATACGCAGTATTTT	CSVTSGTDTQYF
NA	TRBV5-8	NA	TRBJ2-7	TGTGCCAGCAGCTTGGTTTATCCCTACGAGCAGTACTTC	CASSLVYPYEQYF
TRBD1	TRBV7-2	NA	TRBJ1-2	TGTGCCAGCAGAGGAGGGGGCACGGACTATGGCTACACCTTC	CASRGGGTDYGYTF
NA	TRBV6-5	NA	TRBJ2-2	TGTGCCAGCAGGGGCGTGGGACATCGGCACGGGGAGCTGTTTTTT	CASRGVGHRHGELFF
TRBD2	TRBV5-4	NA	TRBJ2-3	TGTGCCAGCAGGGCACCGGGACTAGTCTCCGGCACAGATACGCAGTATTTT	CASRAPGLVSGTDTQYF
NA	TRBV5-1	NA	TRBJ2-5	TGCGCCAGCAGCTTTACCGGGACACCTCAAGAGACCCAGTACTTC	CASSFTGTPQETQYF
NA	TRBV4-1	few	TRBJ1-2	TGCGCCAGCAGCCCTGCTGCGGGGTCTAACTATGGCTACACCTTC	CASSPAAGSNYGYTF
NA	TRBV19	NA	TRBJ1-5	TGTGCCAGTAACTCAGGGGGCAATCAGCCCCAGCATTTT	CASNSGGNQPQHF
TRBD1	TRBV15	NA	TRBJ2-7	TGTGCCACCAGCACCGGGACAGGTCATTACGAGCAGTACTTC	CATSTGTGHYEQYF
TRBD1	TRBV29-1	few	TRBJ2-6	TGCAGCGTCGTCGGGACAGGGGGCCTTTTTGGGGCCAACGTCCTGACTTTC	CSVVGTGGLFGANVLTF
TRBD1	TRBV7-7	NA	TRBJ2-5	TGTGCCAGCAGCTCAACCGGGACAGGGAGGGGAGAGACCCAGTACTTC	CASSSTGTGRGETQYF
NA	TRBV27	NA	TRBJ1-1	TGTGCCAGCAGCACTGGGACATGGGGCACTGAAGCTTTCTTT	CASSTGTWGTEAFF
TRBD1	TRBV9	NA	TRBJ2-1	TGTGCCAGCAGCGTGGGGTGGGACAGGGGGTTGAATGAGCAGTTCTTC	CASSVGWDRGLNEQFF
NA	TRBV5-4	NA	TRBJ2-1	TGTGCCAGCAGCTTTTCGAACGGTGAGCAGTTCTTC	CASSFSNGEQFF
TRBD1	TRBV5-1	NA	TRBJ1-1	TGCGCCAGCAGCCTCCTCGGGTCGGGACAGGGGTTAACTGAAGCTTTCTTT	CASSLLGSGQGLTEAFF
TRBD2	TRBV28	NA	TRBJ2-2	TGTGCCAGCAGTTTGTCTGTAGCGGGGGGGACCGGGGAGCTGTTTTTT	CASSLSVAGGTGELFF
TRBD1	TRBV27	NA	TRBJ2-7	TGTGCCAGCAGCGAGCCCAGGACAGGGAGCCACGAGCAGTACTTC	CASSEPRTGSHEQYF
NA	TRBV7-3	NA	TRBJ1-1	TGTGCCAGCAGCCTTGACAGAGACACTGAAGCTTTCTTT	CASSLDRDTEAFF
NA	TRBV5-1	NA	TRBJ2-3	TGCGCCAGCAGCGCACAGGGTTGGGGAGATACGCAGTATTTT	CASSAQGWGDTQYF
NA	TRBV7-5	few	TRBJ1-5	TGTGTCAGAAGCTCGCCCTCGGACAGGGAAAGTCTGCCGCCCCAGCATTTT	CVRSSPSDRESLPPQHF